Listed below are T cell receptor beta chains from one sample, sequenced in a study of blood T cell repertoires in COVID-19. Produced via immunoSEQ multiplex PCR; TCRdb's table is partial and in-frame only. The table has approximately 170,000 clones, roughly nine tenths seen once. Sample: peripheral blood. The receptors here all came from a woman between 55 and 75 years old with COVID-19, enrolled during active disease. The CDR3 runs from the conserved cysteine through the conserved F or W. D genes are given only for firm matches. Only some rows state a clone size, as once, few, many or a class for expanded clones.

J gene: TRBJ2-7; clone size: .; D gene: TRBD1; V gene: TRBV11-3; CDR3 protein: CASSHPDREKVYEQYF; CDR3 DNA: TGTGCCAGCAGCCACCCGGACAGGGAGAAAGTCTACGAGCAGTACTTC
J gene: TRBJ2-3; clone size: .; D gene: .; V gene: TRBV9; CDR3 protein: CASSVTGLTSTDTQYF; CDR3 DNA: TGTGCCAGCAGCGTGACCGGACTCACTAGCACAGATACGCAGTATTTT
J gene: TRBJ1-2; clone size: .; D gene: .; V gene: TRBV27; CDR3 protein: CASSLSAATYGYTF; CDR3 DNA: TGTGCCAGCAGTTTATCTGCGGCGACCTATGGCTACACCTTC
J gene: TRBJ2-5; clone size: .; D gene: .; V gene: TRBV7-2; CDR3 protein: CASSFPSPTRSQETQYF; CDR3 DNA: TGTGCCAGCAGCTTCCCCTCCCCGACTAGGTCCCAAGAGACCCAGTACTTC
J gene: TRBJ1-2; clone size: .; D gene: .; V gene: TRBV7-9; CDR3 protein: CASSPTPGQPNYGYTF; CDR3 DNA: TGTGCCAGCAGCCCTACTCCCGGACAGCCGAACTATGGCTACACCTTC
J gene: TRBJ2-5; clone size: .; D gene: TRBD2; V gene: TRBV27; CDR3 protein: CASSLTRLAGLETQYF; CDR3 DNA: TGTGCCAGCAGTTTAACTAGGCTAGCGGGATTAGAGACCCAGTACTTC
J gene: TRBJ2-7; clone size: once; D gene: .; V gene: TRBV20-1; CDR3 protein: CSARQLEQYF; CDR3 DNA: TGCAGTGCTAGGCAGTTAGAGCAGTACTTC
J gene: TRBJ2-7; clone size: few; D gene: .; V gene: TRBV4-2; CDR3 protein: CASSQERSGPYEQYF; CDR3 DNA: TGTGCCAGCAGCCAAGAAAGGTCAGGGCCCTACGAGCAGTACTTC
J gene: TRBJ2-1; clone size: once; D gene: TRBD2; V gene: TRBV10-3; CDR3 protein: CAISESGSSGSRGEQFF; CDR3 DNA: TGTGCCATCAGTGAGTCGGGGTCTAGCGGGAGTCGGGGTGAGCAGTTCTTC
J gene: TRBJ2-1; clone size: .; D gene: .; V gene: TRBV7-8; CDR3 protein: CASSLVSGRGAGNEQFF; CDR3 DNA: TGTGCCAGCAGCTTAGTATCGGGCAGGGGGGCGGGAAATGAGCAGTTCTTC